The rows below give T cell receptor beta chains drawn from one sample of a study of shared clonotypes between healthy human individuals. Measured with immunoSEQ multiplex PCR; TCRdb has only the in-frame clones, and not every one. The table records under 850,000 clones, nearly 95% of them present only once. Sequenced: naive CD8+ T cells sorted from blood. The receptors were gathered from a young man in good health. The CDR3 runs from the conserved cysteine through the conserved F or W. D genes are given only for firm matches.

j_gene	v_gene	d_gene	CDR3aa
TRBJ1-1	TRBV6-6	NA	CASSYPGGLNTEAFF
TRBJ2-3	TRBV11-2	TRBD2	CASSTWTSGNTDTQYF
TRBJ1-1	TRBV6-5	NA	CASSYSRNTEAFF
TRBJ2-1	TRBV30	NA	CAWSPAVPSSYNEQFF
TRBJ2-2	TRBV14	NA	CASSVGLYTGELFF
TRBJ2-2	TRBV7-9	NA	CASSLGLGYGELFF
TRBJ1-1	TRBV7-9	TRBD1	CASSGDRVPLGAFF
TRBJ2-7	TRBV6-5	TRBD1	CASSPSRTGRREQYF
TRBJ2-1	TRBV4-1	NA	CASSQVTSPPRREFF
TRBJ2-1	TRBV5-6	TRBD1	CASSRGTGYNEQFF
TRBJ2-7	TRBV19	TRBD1	CASSRSVGQNAPYEQYF
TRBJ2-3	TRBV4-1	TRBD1	CASSQDMTGGATDTQYF
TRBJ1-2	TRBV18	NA	CASSPGYSRPSYGYTF
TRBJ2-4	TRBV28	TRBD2	CASSPLASSGSAKNIQYF
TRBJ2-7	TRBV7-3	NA	CASSPYGGDHEQYF
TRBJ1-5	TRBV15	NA	CATSGHGELNNQPQHF
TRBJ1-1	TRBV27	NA	CASSPDGTEAFF
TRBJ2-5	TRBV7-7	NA	CAIHLPQETQYF
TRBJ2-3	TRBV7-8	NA	CASSLALLAPDTQYF
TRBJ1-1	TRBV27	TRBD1	CASSLLGGQEEAFF
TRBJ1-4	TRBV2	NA	CASRQGREKLFF
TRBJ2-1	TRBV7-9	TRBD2	CASTPSLLAGDDHEQFF
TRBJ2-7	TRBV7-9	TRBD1	CASSPQGGNEQYF
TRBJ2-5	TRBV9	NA	CASSVDWNPPGETQYF
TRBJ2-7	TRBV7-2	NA	CASSLESAGNYEQYF
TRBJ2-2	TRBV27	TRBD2	CASSPRTSGHTGELFF
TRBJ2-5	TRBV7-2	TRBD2	CASSALWTSGRSPQETQYF
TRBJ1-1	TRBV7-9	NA	CASSQFAQGNTEAFF
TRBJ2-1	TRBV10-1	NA	CASSESLSGGYYNEQFF
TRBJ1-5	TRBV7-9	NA	CASSHSIRDLGFNQPQHF
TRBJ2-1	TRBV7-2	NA	CASSLLRRGTSYNEQFF
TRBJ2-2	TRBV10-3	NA	CAITGENTGELFF
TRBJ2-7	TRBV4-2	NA	CASSHSLLQPEQYF
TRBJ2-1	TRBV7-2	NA	CASSFNHNEQFF
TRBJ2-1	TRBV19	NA	CASSKGNEQFF
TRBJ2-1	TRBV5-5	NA	CASSSTGWVQFF
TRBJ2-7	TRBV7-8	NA	CASSRGSYEQYF
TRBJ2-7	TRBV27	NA	CASTSHEQYF
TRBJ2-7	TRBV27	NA	CASSEEPRRTGYEQYF
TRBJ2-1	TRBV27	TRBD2	CASSGGGYNEQFF
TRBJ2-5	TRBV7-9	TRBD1	CASSQGQGAIETQYF
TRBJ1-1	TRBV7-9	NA	CASSLPGNTEAFF
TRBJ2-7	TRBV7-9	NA	CASSPLLGQYF
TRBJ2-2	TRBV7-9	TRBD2	CASSLTSGRDGELFF
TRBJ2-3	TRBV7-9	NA	CAEGQGRLGEEAEDTQYF
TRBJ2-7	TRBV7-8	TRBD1	CASGTGNSYEQYF
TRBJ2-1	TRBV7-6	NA	CASSEEDNEQFF
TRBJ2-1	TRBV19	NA	CASSIGGAGEQFF
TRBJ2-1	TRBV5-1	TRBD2	CASSFFTSGGGEREQFF
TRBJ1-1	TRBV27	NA	CASSLLASRPSEAFF
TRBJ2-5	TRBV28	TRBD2	CASSFGTSAQETQYF
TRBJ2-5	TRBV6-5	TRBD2	CASSYGVAGTHMGQYF
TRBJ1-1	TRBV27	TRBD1	CASSKGTDRMNTEAFF
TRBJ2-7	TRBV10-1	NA	CASSVGPGASYEQYF
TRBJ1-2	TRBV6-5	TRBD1	CASRLGAGGPPGYTF
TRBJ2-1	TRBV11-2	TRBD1	CASSQGEGGTYNEQFF
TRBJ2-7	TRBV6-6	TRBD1	CASSLGQSFYEQYF
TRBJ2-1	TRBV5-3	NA	CANSGENDYNEQFF
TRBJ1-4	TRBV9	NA	CASSVGGANEKLFF